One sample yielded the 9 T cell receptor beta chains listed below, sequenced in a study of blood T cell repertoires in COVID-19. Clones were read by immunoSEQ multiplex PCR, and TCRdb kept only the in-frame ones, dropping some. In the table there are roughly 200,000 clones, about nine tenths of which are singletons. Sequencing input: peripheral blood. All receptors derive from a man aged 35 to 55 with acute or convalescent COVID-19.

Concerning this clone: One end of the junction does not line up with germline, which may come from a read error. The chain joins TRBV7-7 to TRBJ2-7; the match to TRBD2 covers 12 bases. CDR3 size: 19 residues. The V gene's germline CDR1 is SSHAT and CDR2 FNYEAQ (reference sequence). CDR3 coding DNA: TGTGCTAGCAGCTTAGCGCCACCCGGACTAGCGGGGAGCTCCTACGAGCAGTACTTC. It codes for CASSLAPPGLAGSSYEQYF.

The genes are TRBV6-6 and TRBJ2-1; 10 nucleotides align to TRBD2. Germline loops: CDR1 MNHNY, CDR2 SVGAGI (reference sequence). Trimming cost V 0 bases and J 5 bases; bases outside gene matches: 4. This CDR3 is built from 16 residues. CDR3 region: CASSYSSGGADNEQFF. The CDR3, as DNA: TGTGCCAGCAGTTACTCGAGCGGGGGGGCGGACAATGAGCAGTTCTTC.

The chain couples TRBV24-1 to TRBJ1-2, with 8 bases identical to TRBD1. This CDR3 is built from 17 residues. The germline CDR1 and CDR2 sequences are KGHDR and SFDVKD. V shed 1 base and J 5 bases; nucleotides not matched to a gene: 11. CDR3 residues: CATSDFPTGALSYGYTF. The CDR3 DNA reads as TGTGCCACCAGTGATTTCCCGACAGGGGCGCTAAGTTATGGCTACACCTTC.

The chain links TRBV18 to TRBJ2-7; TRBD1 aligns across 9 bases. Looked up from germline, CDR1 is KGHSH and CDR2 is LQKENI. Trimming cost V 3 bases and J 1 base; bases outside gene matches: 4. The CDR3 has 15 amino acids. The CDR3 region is CASSPLDRGSYEQYF. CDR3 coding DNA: TGTGCCAGCTCACCGTTGGACAGGGGTTCCTACGAGCAGTACTTC.

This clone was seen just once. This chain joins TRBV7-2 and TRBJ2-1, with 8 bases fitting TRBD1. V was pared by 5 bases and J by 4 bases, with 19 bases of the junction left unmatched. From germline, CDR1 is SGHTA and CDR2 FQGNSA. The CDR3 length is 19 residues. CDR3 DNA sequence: TGTGCCAGCAGCCCCCTTGGTTTCGGGGACAGGTCACGGTACAATGAGCAGTTCTTC. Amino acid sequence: CASSPLGFGDRSRYNEQFF.

The CDR3: CASTRQAGSYEQYF. As DNA, the CDR3 is TGTGCCAGTACTAGACAGGCTGGCTCCTACGAGCAGTACTTC. The chain combines TRBV19 with TRBJ2-7; D is possibly TRBD1 (6 bases). Germline V CDR1 and CDR2: LNHDA, SQIVND (reference sequence). The CDR3 has 14 residues. The V end lost 7 bases, the J end lost 0 bases, and 13 bases lay between the germline ends.

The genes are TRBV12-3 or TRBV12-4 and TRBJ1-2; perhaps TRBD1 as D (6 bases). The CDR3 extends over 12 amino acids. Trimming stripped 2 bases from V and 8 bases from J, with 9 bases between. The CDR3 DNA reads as TGTGCCAGCAGTTTATACAGGGAAGGCTACACCTTC. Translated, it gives CASSLYREGYTF.

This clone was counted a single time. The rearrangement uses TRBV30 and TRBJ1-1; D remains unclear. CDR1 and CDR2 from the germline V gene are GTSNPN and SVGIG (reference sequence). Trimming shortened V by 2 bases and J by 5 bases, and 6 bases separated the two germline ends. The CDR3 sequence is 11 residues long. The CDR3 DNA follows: TGTGCCTGGAGTTACAGAACTGAAGCTTTCTTT. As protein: CAWSYRTEAFF. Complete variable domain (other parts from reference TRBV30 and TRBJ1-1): SQTIHQWPATLVQPVGSPLSLECTVEGTSNPNLYWYRQAAGRGLQLLFYSVGIGQISSEVPQNLSASRPQDRQFILSSKKLLLSDSGFYLCAWSYRTEAFFGQGTRLTVV.

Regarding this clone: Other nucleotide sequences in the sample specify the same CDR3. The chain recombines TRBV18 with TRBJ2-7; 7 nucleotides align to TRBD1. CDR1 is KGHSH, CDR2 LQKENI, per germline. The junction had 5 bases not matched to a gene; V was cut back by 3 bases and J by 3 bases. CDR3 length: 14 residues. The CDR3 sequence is CASSPRQGGYEQYF. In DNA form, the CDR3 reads TGTGCCAGCTCACCCCGACAGGGCGGCTACGAGCAGTACTTC.